This entry lists 29 T cell receptor beta chains sequenced from one sample in a study of T cell responses to AZD1222 COVID-19 vaccine. The method was immunoSEQ multiplex PCR; TCRdb's version includes in-frame clones alone and lacks a portion of them. The table records about 69,000 clones, approximately 82% of them present only once. The material sequenced was peripheral blood, taken 28 days after the second AZD1222 dose. The receptors stem from an adult who received the AZD1222 COVID-19 vaccine.

The chain combines TRBV6-5 with TRBJ1-6, with D possibly TRBD1 on 6 matching bases. The germline V and J ends were trimmed by 2 bases and 6 bases, with 11 bases remaining between them. There are 15 residues in the CDR3. The V gene's germline CDR1 is MNHEY and CDR2 SVGAGI. This CDR3 is CASSYRGGGNSPLHF. As DNA, the CDR3 is TGTGCCAGCAGTTACAGGGGGGGCGGTAATTCACCCCTCCACTTT.

This clone was detected once. The gene calls are TRBV5-1 and TRBJ2-3; D could derive from TRBD1 or TRBD2 (5 bases each). The germline CDR1 and CDR2 sequences are SGHRS and YFSETQ. The length of the CDR3 is 14 residues. The V gene lost 0 bases and the J gene lost 5 bases, with 10 bases spanning the gap. Here the CDR3 reads CASSLALGEDTQYF. In nucleotides, the CDR3 is TGCGCCAGCAGCTTGGCCTTGGGGGAAGATACGCAGTATTTT.

The V gene is TRBV28, the J gene TRBJ2-1, with 12 bases matching TRBD1. Germline CDR1 is MDHEN and CDR2 is SYDVKM. J gave up 7 bases and V 3 bases, and 10 bases lay outside the gene matches. The CDR3 contains 17 residues. DNA for the CDR3: TGTGCCAGCAGTTTTACCGGGACAGGGGGCGCGGGAAATGAGCAGTTCTTC. Its protein product is CASSFTGTGGAGNEQFF.

The chain couples TRBV18 to TRBJ1-5, with D perhaps matching TRBD1 (5 bases). Germline lookup yields CDR1 KGHSH and CDR2 LQKENI. The CDR3 is 17 amino acids. Trimming left V 2 bases short and J 0 bases short, with 14 bases between. Written as DNA, the CDR3 is TGTGCCAGCTCACCAGCCGAGGGGTCGCGTAGCAATCAGCCCCAGCATTTT. Amino acid sequence: CASSPAEGSRSNQPQHF.

The chain is built from TRBV19 and TRBJ2-7, with 7 bases identical to TRBD1. J lost 1 base, V lost 6 bases, and 9 bases had no gene match. This CDR3 has 15 residues. The germline V gene has CDR1 LNHDA and CDR2 SQIVND (reference sequence). CDR3 nucleotide sequence: TGTGCCAGTAGGTCCACAGGGGCCGGGTCCTACGAGCAGTACTTC. Its translation is CASRSTGAGSYEQYF.

The chain is built from TRBV28 and TRBJ1-2; D possibly corresponds to TRBD1 (6 bases). Germline V lookup: CDR1 MDHEN, CDR2 SYDVKM. V dropped 6 bases and J dropped 8 bases, with 10 bases sitting between them. The CDR3 is 11 amino acids. CDR3 sequence reads: CASSRGLGYTF. In nucleotides, the CDR3 is TGTGCCAGCAGCAGGGGCCTAGGCTACACCTTC.

This chain uses TRBV15 with TRBJ2-3, with D perhaps TRBD2 (6 bases). V lost 1 base and J lost 1, with 9 bases in between. The germline V gene has CDR1 LNHNV and CDR2 YYDKDF (reference sequence). This CDR3 has 15 residues. This CDR3 reads CATSRVRGGTDTQYF. CDR3 coding DNA: TGTGCCACCAGCAGAGTGCGGGGTGGCACAGATACGCAGTATTTT.

The rearrangement uses TRBV6-5 and TRBJ2-1; 8 bases fit TRBD1. Germline values: CDR1 MNHEY, CDR2 SVGAGI. Trimming removed 7 bases from V and 2 bases from J; junction bases left unmatched: 7. The CDR3 has 15 amino acids. CDR3 sequence reads: CASTRRDRTYNEQFF. The CDR3 DNA is TGTGCCAGCACCCGACGGGACAGGACCTACAATGAGCAGTTCTTC.

J is TRBJ2-7 and V is TRBV5-6; weak D call: TRBD1 (5 bases). CDR3 length: 13 amino acids. V was clipped by 2 bases and J by 3 bases, with 9 bases between them. CDR1 is SGHDT, CDR2 YYEEEE, per germline. The CDR3 DNA is TGTGCCAGCAGCTTTATTACAGGCTACGAGCAGTACTTC. Protein product: CASSFITGYEQYF.

The rearrangement joins TRBV6-1 to TRBJ1-2; no firm D call. The CDR3 has 15 amino acids. Germline assignment: CDR1 MNHNS and CDR2 SASEGT. V dropped 2 bases and J dropped 5 bases, with 15 bases sitting between them. In DNA form, the CDR3 reads TGTGCCAGCAGTGAACCCCCCCTGGGTTATTATGGCTACACCTTC. It translates to CASSEPPLGYYGYTF.

This chain uses TRBV12-5 with TRBJ1-3; TRBD1 might be the D (5 bases). Trimming stripped 0 bases from V and 10 bases from J, with 13 bases between. CDR1 is LGHNT, CDR2 FRNRAP, per germline. CDR3 size: 14 residues. DNA for the CDR3: TGTGCTAGTGGTTTGGTCCTCGGGACGGAGACCATATATTTT. Amino acids: CASGLVLGTETIYF.

This rearrangement joins TRBV29-1 to TRBJ2-3; D perhaps matches TRBD1 (5 bases). The CDR3 loop spans 13 amino acids. V was cut by 4 bases and J by 0 bases, with 8 bases left in between. Germline loops: CDR1 SQVTM, CDR2 ANQGSEA. The CDR3 reads CSVGQSSTDTQYF. In DNA, the CDR3 is TGCAGCGTTGGACAGTCTAGCACAGATACGCAGTATTTT.

A few counts support this clone. The J gene is TRBJ1-2, the V gene TRBV6-5, with D possibly TRBD1 on 5 matching bases. The CDR3 covers 13 residues. Trimming pared 8 bases from V and 6 bases from J, leaving 16 bases between. Germline V gene sequence: CDR1 MNHEY, CDR2 SVGAGI. The CDR3 spells CASRVSAGNGYTF. The CDR3 region has the DNA TGTGCCAGCCGGGTTTCGGCAGGGAATGGCTACACCTTC.

The chain couples TRBV9 to TRBJ2-5; TRBD1 agrees at 7 bases. Germline-derived CDR1 and CDR2 are SGDLS and YYNGEE. Trimming at V came to 3 bases and at J to 2 bases, leaving 7 bases not matched to a gene. The CDR3 spans 15 residues. The CDR3 is CASSGDRVGQETQYF. The DNA of the CDR3 is TGTGCCAGCAGCGGAGACAGGGTTGGGCAAGAGACCCAGTACTTC. The full variable domain, its missing parts supplied by reference TRBV9 and TRBJ2-5, is DSGVTQTPKHLITATGQRVTLRCSPRSGDLSVYWYQQSLDQGLQFLIQYYNGEERAKGNILERFSAQQFPDLHSELNLSSLELGDSALYFCASSGDRVGQETQYFGPGTRLLVL.

The chain uses TRBV5-4 and TRBJ2-1; no definite D call. CDR3 length: 16 residues. CDR1 is SGHNT and CDR2 is YYREEE in the germline V gene (reference sequence). The germline V and J ends were trimmed by 4 bases and 0 bases, with 14 bases remaining between them. The CDR3 coding sequence is TGTGCCAGCAGCCCGGAAGACTCGAGCTCCTACAATGAGCAGTTCTTC. Its protein is CASSPEDSSSYNEQFF. Full variable domain (rest looked up from reference TRBV5-4 and TRBJ2-1): ETGVTQSPTHLIKTRGQQVTLRCSSQSGHNTVSWYQQALGQGPQFIFQYYREEENGRGNFPPRFSGLQFPNYSSELNVNALELDDSALYLCASSPEDSSSYNEQFFGPGTRLTVL.

The V gene is TRBV7-6, the J gene TRBJ2-7, with D tentatively TRBD1 (6 bases). Per germline, CDR1 SGHVS and CDR2 FNYEAQ. V dropped 5 bases and J dropped 1 base, with 12 bases sitting between them. CDR3 length: 14 amino acids. CDR3 in amino acids: CASSRRQESYEQYF. CDR3 coding DNA: TGTGCCAGCAGCCGCCGACAGGAGTCCTACGAGCAGTACTTC.

This rearrangement joins TRBV5-1 to TRBJ2-7; tentatively, D is TRBD1 (7 bases). This CDR3 region has 14 residues. The germline gives CDR1 SGHRS, CDR2 YFSETQ. Between the trimmed V and J ends, which lost 3 bases and 9 bases, there was a span of 19 bases. As DNA, the CDR3 is TGCGCCAGCAGCTCCCCCTCCCAGGGGGGCGGGCAGTACTTC. This codes for CASSSPSQGGGQYF.

V is TRBV19 and J is TRBJ1-4; tentatively, D is TRBD1 (6 bases). CDR1 LNHDA and CDR2 SQIVND come from the germline V gene (reference sequence). Between the trimmed V and J ends, which lost 4 bases and 3 bases, there was a span of 12 bases. There are 15 residues in the CDR3. The CDR3 loop is CASSTGAVSNEKLFF. The DNA for the CDR3 is TGTGCCAGTAGTACGGGGGCAGTGTCTAATGAAAAACTGTTTTTT. Full variable domain (remainder filled in from reference TRBV19 and TRBJ1-4): DGGITQSPKYLFRKEGQNVTLSCEQNLNHDAMYWYRQDPGQGLRLIYYSQIVNDFQKGDIAEGYSVSREKKESFPLTVTSAQKNPTAFYLCASSTGAVSNEKLFFGSGTQLSVL.

The V and J genes are TRBV6-6 and TRBJ2-1; no definite D call. Per the germline V gene, CDR1 is MNHNY and CDR2 is SVGAGI (reference sequence). The V gene lost 7 bases and the J gene lost 9 bases, with 10 bases spanning the gap. The CDR3 extends over 11 amino acids. The CDR3, as DNA: TGTGCCAGCACCTTAGTGGGTGAGCAGTTCTTC. Translated: CASTLVGEQFF.

The table lists this clone with a count of one. The chain uses TRBV5-1 and TRBJ2-3; tentatively, D is TRBD1 (6 bases). This CDR3 has 16 amino acids. Trimming removed 4 bases from V and 3 bases from J, with 18 bases in between. The germline gives CDR1 SGHRS, CDR2 YFSETQ. CDR3: CASSLSGTPGTDTQYF. The CDR3 DNA reads TGCGCCAGCAGCCTCTCAGGGACACCTGGGACAGATACGCAGTATTTT.

The V gene is TRBV29-1, the J gene TRBJ1-6; 8 bases match TRBD1. V shed 7 bases, J shed 0 bases, and the junction held 8 bases outside the gene matches. The CDR3 totals 16 residues. Germline CDR1 is SQVTM and CDR2 is ANQGSEA. This CDR3 reads CSDRGQVSSYNSPLHF. The CDR3 bases are TGCAGCGATCGGGGACAGGTAAGCTCCTATAATTCACCCCTCCACTTT.

This chain connects TRBV10-1 to TRBJ1-1, with 9 positions matching TRBD1. The CDR3 is 14 residues long. After removal of 4 bases from V and 4 bases from J, the junction contained 4 bases not matched to a gene. Germline V gene sequence: CDR1 WNHNN, CDR2 SYGVQD (reference sequence). CDR3: CASSVGQGTTEAFF. CDR3 coding DNA: TGCGCCAGCAGTGTTGGACAGGGGACCACTGAAGCTTTCTTT.

J is TRBJ1-2 and V is TRBV11-3, with TRBD1 as a possible D gene (6 bases). The ends were cut back, 7 bases at V and 5 bases at J, with 20 bases in the middle. Germline V gene lookup returns CDR1 SGHNT and CDR2 YENEEA. CDR3 length: 15 residues. The CDR3 reads CASMGMGQDAYGYTF. The CDR3, as DNA: TGTGCCAGCATGGGGATGGGACAAGACGCTTATGGCTACACCTTC.

This clone came up once. The chain has TRBV12-5 and TRBJ1-4, with 9 bases lining up with TRBD1. V trimming: 4 bases; J trimming: 8 bases; junction bases outside the gene matches: 5. Germline CDR1 reads LGHNT; CDR2 reads FRNRAP. This CDR3 comprises 14 residues. CDR3 sequence (DNA): TGTGCTAGTGGTTCCCGACAGGGGGGGGAAAAACTGTTTTTT. Protein sequence: CASGSRQGGEKLFF.

This clone appeared a few times. The rearrangement links TRBV25-1 to TRBJ1-2, with 7 bases aligning to TRBD1. The CDR3 totals 15 residues. J lost 4 bases, V lost 2 bases, and 7 bases had no gene match. Germline V lookup: CDR1 MGHDK, CDR2 SYGVNS. The CDR3 loop reads CASSEGNRGSYGYTF. In DNA form, the CDR3 reads TGTGCCAGCAGTGAAGGAAACAGGGGAAGCTATGGCTACACCTTC.

This clone was recorded a few times. The rearrangement joins TRBV6-5 to TRBJ2-2; D remains unclear. The CDR3 spans 12 residues. V was pared by 5 bases and J by 8 bases, with 9 bases between. Germline V CDR1 and CDR2: MNHEY, SVGAGI. The CDR3 sequence: CASSLSRGELFF. In nucleotides, the CDR3 is TGTGCCAGCAGTCTTAGCAGGGGGGAGCTGTTTTTT.

This clone was picked up a small number of times. The genes are TRBV3-1 (or the pseudogene TRBV3-2) and TRBJ2-7, with 14 bases matching TRBD2. This CDR3 spans 17 amino acids. After removal of 1 base from V and 2 bases from J, the junction contained 4 bases not matched to a gene. The germline V gene has CDR1 LGHDT and CDR2 YNNKEL (reference sequence). The CDR3: CASSQVVGLAGAYEQYF. The CDR3 coding sequence is TGTGCCAGCAGCCAAGTTGTGGGACTAGCGGGAGCCTACGAGCAGTACTTC.

This clone was seen only a few times. The genes are TRBV6-4 and TRBJ2-3, with TRBD1 matching 8 bases. Germline CDR1 MRHNA, CDR2 SNTAGT. The CDR3 is 15 amino acids. V shed 6 bases, J shed 1 base, and the junction held 6 bases outside the gene matches. The CDR3 sequence is CASSVTGDGTDTQYF. The DNA for the CDR3 is TGTGCCAGCAGCGTGACAGGGGACGGCACAGATACGCAGTATTTT.

The V and J genes are TRBV11-2 and TRBJ1-3, with D uncertain. The V gene lost 4 bases and the J gene lost 11 bases, with 9 bases spanning the gap. Per the germline V gene, CDR1 is SGHAT and CDR2 is FQNNGV. This CDR3 is built from 11 residues. Here the CDR3 reads CASSSGMAIYF. The DNA of the CDR3 is TGTGCCAGCAGCTCCGGCATGGCCATATATTTT.